Below are 12 T cell receptor beta chains sequenced from a single sample in a study of blood T cell repertoires in COVID-19. Repertoires were generated with immunoSEQ multiplex PCR, while TCRdb's copy carries only in-frame clones and drops some. The profile covers roughly 86,000 clones, with approximately 80% appearing a single time and about 3.4% taken by the ten largest. Material for sequencing was peripheral blood. The receptors originated from a middle-aged man with acute or convalescent COVID-19.

The chain employs TRBV11-3 and TRBJ2-2, with a possible D match to TRBD1 (7 bases). V gave up 4 bases and J gave up 0 bases, with 18 bases separating them. The V gene's germline CDR1 is SGHNT and CDR2 YENEEA. This CDR3 contains 18 residues. CDR3 bases: TGTGCCAGCAGCTCGCCAGGGGGGAGGCAACCGAACACCGGGGAGCTGTTTTTT. Its translation is CASSSPGGRQPNTGELFF.

There are a few counts of this clone. This chain connects TRBV4-1 to TRBJ1-2; 9 nucleotides line up with TRBD1. V was pared by 4 bases and J by 8 bases, with 8 bases of the junction left unmatched. There are 14 residues in the CDR3. The germline CDR1 and CDR2 sequences are MGHRA and YSYEKL. The chain's CDR3 is CASSPSQGAVGYTF. DNA for the CDR3: TGCGCCAGCAGCCCCTCACAGGGGGCGGTGGGCTACACCTTC.

J is TRBJ1-2 and V is TRBV4-3; D is ambiguous. With 5 bases removed from V and 0 bases from J, the gap between germline ends came to 13 bases. CDR1 LGHNA and CDR2 YSLEER come from the germline V gene. The CDR3 totals 15 residues. Here the CDR3 DNA reads TGCGCCAGCAGCACTGGGAGGAGCACTAACTATGGCTACACCTTC. Amino acids: CASSTGRSTNYGYTF.

This clone was found a few times. The chain joins TRBV7-9 to TRBJ2-5, with 9 bases lining up with TRBD1. There are 16 residues in the CDR3. Germline CDR1 is SEHNR and CDR2 is FQNEAQ (reference sequence). J was trimmed by 2 bases and V by 5 bases; bases with no gene match: 9. The CDR3 DNA sequence: TGTGCCAGCAGCGTATACTTTGACAGGGGGCAAGAGACCCAGTACTTC. Protein product: CASSVYFDRGQETQYF. Filled out from reference TRBV7-9 and TRBJ2-5, the complete variable domain reads DTGVSQNPRHKITKRGQNVTFRCDPISEHNRLYWYRQTLGQGPEFLTYFQNEAQLEKSRLLSDRFSAERPKGSFSTLEIQRTEQGDSAMYLCASSVYFDRGQETQYFGPGTRLLVL.

This chain uses TRBV18 with TRBJ1-4, with TRBD1 identical over 8 bases. This CDR3 is 16 amino acids long. After removal of 6 bases from V and 1 base from J, the junction contained 7 bases not matched to a gene. CDR1 and CDR2 (germline): KGHSH, LQKENI. CDR3 loop: CASSQSGQGTNEKLFF. Written as DNA, the CDR3 is TGTGCCAGCTCGCAATCTGGACAGGGAACTAATGAAAAACTGTTTTTT.

The chain recombines TRBV7-9 with TRBJ2-7; 11 nucleotides align to TRBD1. The V and J ends lost 6 bases and 6 bases, in that order; junction bases with no gene match: 10. CDR1 and CDR2 (germline): SEHNR, FQNEAQ (reference sequence). The CDR3 is 15 amino acids. The CDR3 loop reads CASSPPGTGGLEQYF. The DNA for the CDR3 is TGTGCCAGCAGTCCTCCAGGGACAGGGGGACTCGAGCAGTACTTC.

This clone turned up a few times. The V gene is TRBV19, the J gene TRBJ2-5; 7 bases agree with TRBD1. The CDR3 consists of 15 residues. V lost 5 bases to trimming and J lost 5 bases; unmatched junction nucleotides: 11. Germline values: CDR1 LNHDA, CDR2 SQIVND (reference sequence). The chain's CDR3 is CASSADRASGETQYF. The CDR3 coding sequence is TGTGCCAGTAGTGCAGACAGGGCCTCCGGGGAGACCCAGTACTTC.

The V gene is TRBV5-6, the J gene TRBJ2-7; 9 bases agree with TRBD2. Trimming cost V 3 bases and J 12 bases; bases outside gene matches: 7. The germline V gene encodes CDR1 SGHDT and CDR2 YYEEEE. The CDR3 is 12 amino acids. CDR3 DNA: TGTGCCAGCAGCTCCCTAGCGGGAAGGGGGTACTTC. Amino acids: CASSSLAGRGYF.

The rearrangement uses TRBV12-1 and TRBJ2-2; the DNA was not used to check the table's D call, TRBD1. TRBV12-1 is marked as a pseudogene. This CDR3 spans 17 amino acids. CDR3 sequence reads: CASSPPGQGAGTGELFF. The CDR3 DNA follows: TGTGCCAGCAGCCCCCCCGGACAGGGGGCGGGAACCGGGGAGCTGTTTTTT.

V and J are TRBV2 and TRBJ1-2; D is possibly TRBD1 (6 bases). CDR1 SNHLY and CDR2 FYNNEI come from the germline V gene. This CDR3 spans 12 amino acids. V lost 8 bases and J lost 2, with 9 bases in between. The CDR3 region has the DNA TGTGCCAGCTTGACAGGAAACTATGGCTACACCTTC. Its translation is CASLTGNYGYTF.

The gene calls are TRBV4-1 and TRBJ1-6, with TRBD1 matching over 8 bases. CDR3 length: 18 amino acids. CDR1 MGHRA and CDR2 YSYEKL come from the germline V gene. The junction had 13 bases not matched to a gene; V was cut back by 2 bases and J by 7 bases. CDR3 nucleotide sequence: TGCGCCAGCAGCCAACTGGCCCTTCCTACAGGGGGGAATTCACCCCTCCACTTT. It encodes CASSQLALPTGGNSPLHF.

The chain employs TRBV5-8 and TRBJ2-1, with TRBD1 matching 8 bases. Germline values: CDR1 SGHTS, CDR2 YDEGEE. V lost 0 bases to trimming and J lost 3 bases; unmatched junction nucleotides: 8. The CDR3 runs to 17 residues. CDR3 sequence: CASSLATGDKNYNEQFF. The CDR3 DNA sequence: TGTGCCAGCAGCTTGGCGACAGGGGACAAAAACTACAATGAGCAGTTCTTC.